A single sample gave rise to the 16 T cell receptor beta chains below, sequenced in a study of CD8+ T cells in alopecia areata. Extraction of RNA preceded its reverse transcription into cDNA, which served as the sequencing template. Assay used: immunoSEQ multiplex PCR; TCRdb lists only in-frame clones, some missing. The repertoire consists of over 100,000 clones, none detected only once. The sequenced sample consisted of lesional skin. The receptors here all came from a C3H/HeJ mouse with alopecia areata. As its MHC haplotype, the strain has H2-k.

Details on this clone: The gene symbols are mouse symbols. The read stops 4 residues short of the end of the CDR3; the missing end is completed from the germline J gene. The chain uses TRBV16 and TRBJ2-5, with TRBD1 as a possible D gene (6 bases). Per germline, CDR1 SGHSA and CDR2 FRNQAP. Deletions cut 10 bases from V and 0 bases from J, with 8 bases between. The CDR3 loop spans 12 amino acids. The chain's CDR3 is CAIDRNQDTQYF. Incomplete CDR3 DNA: TGTGCAATCGACAGGAACCAAGAC.

Regarding this clone: Germline and genes here are mouse. Sequencing ends 4 residues short of the CDR3 end; the germline J gene provides the rest. The chain employs TRBV17 and TRBJ2-1; maybe TRBD2 (6 bases). The CDR3 contains 15 residues. From germline, CDR1 is MNHDT and CDR2 YYDKIL. The germline V and J ends were trimmed by 5 bases and 0 bases, with 11 bases remaining between them. The CDR3: CASSPTGTNYAEQFF. The DNA read from the CDR3 is TGTGCTAGCAGTCCTACTGGGACTAACTATGCT.

A word on this clone: Germline is not matched at one junction end, which may reflect a read error. Gene names follow the mouse nomenclature. The CDR3 DNA, read in part, is TGCCCCTGCAGTCCCGACATAATCTAT. Translating it yields CPCSPDIIY. The full CDR3 protein reads CPCSPDIIYEQYF. V is TRBV1 and J is TRBJ2-7; D unclear. The CDR3 is cut off 4 residues early in the read; its end comes from the germline J gene. This CDR3 is built from 13 residues. Looked up from germline, CDR1 is NSQYPW and CDR2 is LRSPGD (reference sequence).

As for this clone: Gene and germline names: mouse. The observed sequence ends 4 residues before the CDR3 terminus, with the missing tail filled in from the germline J gene. V usage is TRBV13-1 and J usage is TRBJ2-1, with 7 bases matching TRBD2. The CDR3 totals 12 residues. Germline CDR1 NSHNY, CDR2 SYGAGN. CDR3 bases read: TGTGCCAGCAGCTCGGGACTGGCT. It specifies CASSSGLA. The whole CDR3 region reads CASSSGLAEQFF.

This clone was counted many times. Genes and germline are mouse. The read halts 4 residues ahead of the CDR3 end, with the missing end drawn from the germline J gene. The chain has TRBV31 and TRBJ2-2, with 8 positions matching TRBD2. The CDR3 length is 13 residues. Germline V CDR1 and CDR2: GKSSPN, SITVG. With V trimmed by 4 bases and J by 5 bases, 3 bases remained unmatched. CDR3 sequence: CAWTGGKTGQLYF. CDR3 DNA (partial): TGTGCCTGGACTGGGGGGAAGACCGGG.

Points on this clone: TCRdb lists a protein that is different at residue 14 from the translated DNA; the protein given here uses the DNA translation. Mouse gene names and germline throughout. The CDR3 bases that were read are TGTGCCAGCAGTGATGCAGGGGGTTATTCCTATAATTCGCCC. Protein sequence: CASSDAGGYSYNSP. From start to end, the CDR3 is CASSDAGGYSYNSPLYF. The V call is TRBV13-3, the J call TRBJ1-6; 7 bases agree with TRBD1. The DNA ends 3 residues before the CDR3 does, and the rest of the CDR3 is filled in from the germline J gene. TRBJ1-6 is noted as an ORF with a role that remains uncertain. Trimming removed 0 bases from V and 0 bases from J; junction bases left unmatched: 3. Germline CDR1 and CDR2: NNHDY and SYVADS. The CDR3 is made up of 17 amino acids.

As regards this clone: These gene names are mouse names. The CDR3 extends 4 residues past the end of the read, so its final part is completed from the germline J gene. The J gene is TRBJ2-1, the V gene TRBV5, with TRBD2 identical over 14 bases. The J segment lost 6 bases and the V segment lost 3 bases, leaving 4 bases of the junction unmatched. The CDR3 has 16 residues. Germline loops: CDR1 LGHNA, CDR2 YNLKQL (reference sequence). The CDR3 sequence is CASSQGLGGRGAEQFF. Incomplete CDR3 DNA: TGTGCCAGCAGCCAGGGACTGGGGGGGCGCGGTGCT.

This clone has only a few counts. Mouse gene names and germline throughout. The read finishes 4 residues shy of the CDR3 end, and the germline J gene is used to complete it. V usage is TRBV13-3 and J usage is TRBJ1-4; no reliable D call. Trimming took off 2 bases at V and 2 bases at J, with 10 bases between the two ends. This CDR3 spans 15 amino acids. The germline V gene has CDR1 NNHDY and CDR2 SYVADS. This chain's CDR3 is CASSDAQTSNERLFF. The part of the CDR3 DNA that was read is TGTGCCAGCAGTGACGCGCAGACATCCAACGAA. Based on the CDR3 plus reference TRBV13-3 and TRBJ1-4, the full variable domain is EAAVTQSPRSKVAVTGGKVTLSCHQTNNHDYMYWYRQDTGHGLRLIHYSYVADSTEKGDIPDGYKASRPSQENFSLILELASLSQTAVYFCASSDAQTSNERLFFGHGTKLSVL.

This clone was detected ten times or more. These gene names are mouse names. The missing CDR3 end, 4 residues past where the read stops, is filled in from the germline J gene. The rearrangement links TRBV19 to TRBJ1-4, with D maybe TRBD1 (6 bases). CDR3 length: 15 amino acids. Germline CDR1 FNHDT, CDR2 SITEND (reference sequence). V lost 4 bases and J 2 bases, leaving 12 bases between the germline ends. This CDR3 is CASSRPGQSNERLFF. The covered CDR3 bases are TGTGCCAGCAGTCGTCCGGGACAATCCAACGAA.

In regard to this clone: Gene names denote mouse genes. The read falls 4 residues short of the CDR3 end, and the missing part is taken from the germline J gene. The identical CDR3 is also encoded by other nucleotide sequences in the sample. This chain uses TRBV1 with TRBJ2-1; TRBD2 agrees at 9 bases. Germline V gene lookup returns CDR1 NSQYPW and CDR2 LRSPGD (reference sequence). V lost 2 bases and J lost 1; bases outside the gene matches: 3. The CDR3 sequence is 16 residues long. CDR3 bases read: TGCACCTGCAGTGCAAGACTGGGGGAAAACTATGCT. Residues: CTCSARLGENYA. The whole CDR3 region reads CTCSARLGENYAEQFF. The whole variable domain, filled in from reference TRBV1 and TRBJ2-1, reads VTLLEQNPRWRLVPRGQAVNLRCILKNSQYPWMSWYQQDLQKQLQWLFTLRSPGDKEVKSLPGADYLATRVTDTELRLQVANMSQGRTLYCTCSARLGENYAEQFFGPGTRLTVL.

Of note for this clone: The genes are named according to mouse. The read gets to within 4 residues of the CDR3 end, and the germline J gene fills in the rest. Other DNA sequences in this sample translate to the same CDR3. The chain employs TRBV19 and TRBJ2-7; TRBD1 is a possible D gene (6 bases). The CDR3 is made up of 14 amino acids. Trimming pared 5 bases from V and 0 bases from J, leaving 12 bases between. CDR1 and CDR2 from the germline V gene are FNHDT and SITEND (reference sequence). CDR3 DNA (partial): TGTGCCAGCAGCCCAGGACAGAGCTCCTAT. This sequence encodes CASSPGQSSY. The entire CDR3 is CASSPGQSSYEQYF.

Remarks on this clone: Mouse gene names apply. The read falls 4 residues short of the CDR3 end, and the missing part is taken from the germline J gene. This chain links TRBV1 with TRBJ2-3; 8 positions match TRBD1. There are 16 residues in the CDR3. Looked up from germline, CDR1 is NSQYPW and CDR2 is LRSPGD (reference sequence). V lost 4 bases to trimming and J lost 1 base; unmatched junction nucleotides: 7. Incomplete CDR3 DNA: TGCACCTGCAGTGGATCAGGGGGCGTGGGTGCAGAA. Translated: CTCSGSGGVGAE. The whole CDR3 sequence reads CTCSGSGGVGAETLYF.

Concerning this clone itself: All gene names here are mouse names. Sequencing ends 4 residues short of the CDR3 end; the germline J gene provides the rest. Different DNA sequences within this sample yield the same CDR3. The chain combines TRBV13-3 with TRBJ2-7; 9 nucleotides agree with TRBD2. CDR3 length: 14 residues. Germline CDR1 is NNHDY and CDR2 is SYVADS. CDR3 region: CASSVTGGAYEQYF. Partial CDR3 DNA: TGTGCCAGCAGTGTGACTGGGGGCGCGTAT.

This clone has only a few counts. The gene names given are mouse names. The read gets to within 4 residues of the CDR3 end, and the germline J gene fills in the rest. The gene calls are TRBV1 and TRBJ1-4, with 11 bases aligning to TRBD1. The CDR3 spans 15 residues. Germline loops: CDR1 NSQYPW, CDR2 LRSPGD (reference sequence). Germline trimming cut 4 bases from V and 6 bases from J; bases unmatched to any gene: 4. The CDR3 bases that were read are TGCACCTGCAGTGGAGGGACAGGGGGTGACGAA. Protein: CTCSGGTGGDE. The whole CDR3 region reads CTCSGGTGGDERLFF.

This clone was detected only a few times. The gene names given are mouse names. The sequence runs out 4 residues before the end of the CDR3; the remainder is reconstructed from the germline J gene. V is TRBV1 and J is TRBJ2-3, with 8 positions matching TRBD2. Losses at the gene ends were 1 base for V and 3 bases for J; bases not matched to a gene: 6. The CDR3 totals 16 residues. CDR1 is NSQYPW, CDR2 LRSPGD, per germline (reference sequence). The covered CDR3 bases are TGCACCTGCAGTGCAGCCGACTGGGGTGGAGCAGAA. Translation gives CTCSAADWGGAE. The entire CDR3 protein is CTCSAADWGGAETLYF.

This clone has more than one count but fewer than ten. Any gene name here is a mouse gene name. The observed sequence ends 4 residues before the CDR3 terminus, with the missing tail filled in from the germline J gene. The gene calls are TRBV13-3 and TRBJ2-2; 10 bases are a match to TRBD2. The CDR3 is made up of 13 amino acids. The J segment lost 3 bases and the V segment lost 9 bases, leaving 2 bases of the junction unmatched. The V gene's germline CDR1 is NNHDY and CDR2 SYVADS. The CDR3 sequence: CATWGGDTGQLYF. CDR3 DNA (partial): TGTGCCACCTGGGGGGGCGACACCGGG.